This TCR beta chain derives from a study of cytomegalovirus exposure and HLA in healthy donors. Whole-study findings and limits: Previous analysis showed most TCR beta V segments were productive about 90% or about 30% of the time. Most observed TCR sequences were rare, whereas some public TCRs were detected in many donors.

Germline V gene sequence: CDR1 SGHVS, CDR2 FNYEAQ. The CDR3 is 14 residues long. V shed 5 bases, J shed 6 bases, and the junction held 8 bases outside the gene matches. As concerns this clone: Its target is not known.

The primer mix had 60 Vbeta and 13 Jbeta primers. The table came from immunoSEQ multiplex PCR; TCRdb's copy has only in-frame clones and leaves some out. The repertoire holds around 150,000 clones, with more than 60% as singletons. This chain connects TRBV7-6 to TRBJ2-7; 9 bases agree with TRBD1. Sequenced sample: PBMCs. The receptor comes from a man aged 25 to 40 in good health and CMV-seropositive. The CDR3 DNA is TGTGCCAGCAGCCCCCAACAGGGGGCGGGCGAGCAGTACTTC. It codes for CASSPQQGAGEQYF.